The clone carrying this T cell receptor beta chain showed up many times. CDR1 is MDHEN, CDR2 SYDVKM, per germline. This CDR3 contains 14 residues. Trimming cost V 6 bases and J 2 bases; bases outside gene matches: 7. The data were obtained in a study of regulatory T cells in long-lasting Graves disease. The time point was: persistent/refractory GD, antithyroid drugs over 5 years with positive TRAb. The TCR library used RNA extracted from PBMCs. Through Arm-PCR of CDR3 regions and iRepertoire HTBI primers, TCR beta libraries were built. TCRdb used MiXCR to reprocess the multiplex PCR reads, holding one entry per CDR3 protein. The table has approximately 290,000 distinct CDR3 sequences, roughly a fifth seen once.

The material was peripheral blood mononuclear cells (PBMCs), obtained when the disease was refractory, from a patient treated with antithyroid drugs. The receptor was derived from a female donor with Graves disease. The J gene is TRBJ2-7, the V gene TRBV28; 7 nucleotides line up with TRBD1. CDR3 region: CASRPQGSPYEQYF. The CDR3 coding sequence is TGTGCCAGCAGGCCACAGGGGTCCCCCTACGAGCAGTACTTC. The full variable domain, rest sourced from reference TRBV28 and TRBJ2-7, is DVKVTQSSRYLVKRTGEKVFLECVQDMDHENMFWYRQDPGLGLRLIYFSYDVKMKEKGDIPEGYSVSREKKERFSLILESASTNQTSMYLCASRPQGSPYEQYFGPGTRLTVT.